These 11 T cell receptor beta chains came from one sample sequenced in a study of blood T cells in healthy people across ages. Using a J-beta primer mix together with a sample-barcoded 5' primer, a second PCR was run for roughly 7 to 12 cycles. Each CDR3 protein is one row after TCRdb ran MiXCR on the 5' RACE reads. The sample includes hundreds of thousands of distinct CDR3 sequences, around half of them seen just once. Specimen: blood. These receptors came from an elderly man in good health.

Comment on this clonotype: A read error may be the cause here, since a much bigger clone is one base away. The rearrangement uses TRBV10-3 and TRBJ2-1, with 11 bases matching TRBD2. V shed 6 bases and J 10 bases; nucleotides not matched to a gene: 11. Germline V gene data show CDR1 as ENHRY and CDR2 as SYGVKD. The CDR3 covers 15 residues. The CDR3 nucleotides read TGTGCCATCAGCAAACTAGCGGGGGCCGACTACGAGCAGTTCTTC. It yields the protein CAISKLAGADYEQFF.

V gene TRBV28 combines with J gene TRBJ1-1; 8 bases map to TRBD1. The CDR3 is 15 residues long. V was pared by 7 bases and J by 6 bases, with 13 bases of the junction left unmatched. The germline CDR1 and CDR2 sequences are MDHEN and SYDVKM. The CDR3 DNA reads TGTGCCAGCAACTGGACAGGGCGGACGAAGGCTGAAGCTTTCTTT. Protein sequence: CASNWTGRTKAEAFF.

This clonotype was recorded at least ten times. An end of the junction does not agree with germline; a read error may underlie this. The chain recombines TRBV5-1 with TRBJ2-1, with 9 bases aligning to TRBD2. Germline V gene data show CDR1 as SGHRS and CDR2 as YFSETQ. This CDR3 contains 15 residues. In nucleotides, the CDR3 is TGTGCCAGCAGCTTAGTAGCGGGAGTTAACAATGAGCAGTTCTTC. The encoded protein is CASSLVAGVNNEQFF.

This clonotype appeared a single time. This rearrangement joins TRBV10-3 to TRBJ2-3; D unresolved. The V gene lost 4 bases and the J gene lost 0 bases, with 8 bases spanning the gap. Germline V gene sequence: CDR1 ENHRY, CDR2 SYGVKD. This CDR3 spans 14 amino acids. In nucleotides, the CDR3 is TGTGCCATCAGTGTCGGCCAAAGCACAGATACGCAGTATTTT. Amino acids: CAISVGQSTDTQYF.

Ten or more counts support this clonotype. The chain combines TRBV4-3 with TRBJ2-3; a possible D gene is TRBD1 (7 bases). Germline-derived CDR1 and CDR2 are LGHNA and YSLEER. The length of the CDR3 is 16 residues. Trimming stripped 0 bases from V and 6 bases from J, with 16 bases between. DNA of the CDR3: TGCGCCAGCAGCCAAGATTTGCAGGGGGGAACCGATACGCAGTATTTT. Its translation is CASSQDLQGGTDTQYF.

This clonotype occurred a few times. The chain is built from TRBV12-3 or TRBV12-4 and TRBJ1-6; D ambiguous. The CDR3 is 15 residues long. V was clipped by 0 bases and J by 8 bases, with 11 bases between them. Written as DNA, the CDR3 is TGTGCCAGCAGTTTAGCGCTAACGGGCGATTCACCCCTCCACTTT. Residues: CASSLALTGDSPLHF.

This sequence joins TRBV6-5 and TRBJ2-7, with TRBD2 as a possible D gene (5 bases). The ends were cut back, 8 bases at V and 3 bases at J, with 14 bases in the middle. The germline V gene encodes CDR1 MNHEY and CDR2 SVGAGI. CDR3 length: 13 residues. The CDR3 sequence: CASRPSFHYEQYF. The DNA for the CDR3 is TGTGCCAGCCGGCCTAGCTTCCACTACGAGCAGTACTTC.

The chain has TRBV20-1 and TRBJ2-7, with D perhaps given as TRBD1 or TRBD2 (5 bases each). CDR3 length: 13 amino acids. Trimming shortened V by 0 bases and J by 5 bases, and 11 bases separated the two germline ends. The V gene's germline CDR1 is DFQATT and CDR2 SNEGSKA (reference sequence). CDR3 DNA: TGCAGTGCTAGAGATCCCCTGGGACACGAGCAGTACTTC. Amino acids: CSARDPLGHEQYF.

About this clonotype: One junction end does not reproduce the germline sequence, and a read error may be involved. The chain joins TRBV12-3 or TRBV12-4 to TRBJ2-1, with D perhaps TRBD2 (7 bases). The CDR3 spans 13 residues. The CDR3: CTSSSPRGEGQFF. In nucleotides, the CDR3 is TGTACCAGCAGTTCCCCTAGGGGGGAGGGTCAGTTCTTC.

J is TRBJ2-7 and V is TRBV4-3; 10 bases are a match to TRBD1. V lost 4 bases to trimming and J lost 6 bases; unmatched junction nucleotides: 12. In germline, CDR1 is LGHNA, CDR2 YSLEER. This CDR3 contains 16 residues. Here the CDR3 DNA reads TGCGCCAGCAGCCGTATATCGGGACAGGGGATGAGCGAGCAGTACTTC. This gives the protein CASSRISGQGMSEQYF.

The chain uses TRBV14 and TRBJ2-5; D is unclear. Trimming cost V 4 bases and J 5 bases, with 14 bases left between them. The CDR3 loop spans 14 amino acids. Germline V lookup: CDR1 SGHDN, CDR2 FVKESK. The CDR3 region is CASSRRALRETQYF. The CDR3 nucleotides read TGTGCCAGCAGCCGACGGGCCCTCCGGGAGACCCAGTACTTC.